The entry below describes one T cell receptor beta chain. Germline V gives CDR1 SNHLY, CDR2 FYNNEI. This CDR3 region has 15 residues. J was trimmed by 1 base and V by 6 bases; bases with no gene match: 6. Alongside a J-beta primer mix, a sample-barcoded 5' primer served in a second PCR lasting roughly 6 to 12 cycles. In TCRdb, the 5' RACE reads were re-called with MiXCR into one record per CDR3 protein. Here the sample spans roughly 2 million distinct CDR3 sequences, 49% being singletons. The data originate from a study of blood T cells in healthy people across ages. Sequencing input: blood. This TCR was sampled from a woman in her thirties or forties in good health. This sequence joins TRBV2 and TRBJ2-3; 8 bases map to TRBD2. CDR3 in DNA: TGTGCCAGCAGGCCCCCGGGACTAGGCACAGATACGCAGTATTTT. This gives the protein CASRPPGLGTDTQYF.